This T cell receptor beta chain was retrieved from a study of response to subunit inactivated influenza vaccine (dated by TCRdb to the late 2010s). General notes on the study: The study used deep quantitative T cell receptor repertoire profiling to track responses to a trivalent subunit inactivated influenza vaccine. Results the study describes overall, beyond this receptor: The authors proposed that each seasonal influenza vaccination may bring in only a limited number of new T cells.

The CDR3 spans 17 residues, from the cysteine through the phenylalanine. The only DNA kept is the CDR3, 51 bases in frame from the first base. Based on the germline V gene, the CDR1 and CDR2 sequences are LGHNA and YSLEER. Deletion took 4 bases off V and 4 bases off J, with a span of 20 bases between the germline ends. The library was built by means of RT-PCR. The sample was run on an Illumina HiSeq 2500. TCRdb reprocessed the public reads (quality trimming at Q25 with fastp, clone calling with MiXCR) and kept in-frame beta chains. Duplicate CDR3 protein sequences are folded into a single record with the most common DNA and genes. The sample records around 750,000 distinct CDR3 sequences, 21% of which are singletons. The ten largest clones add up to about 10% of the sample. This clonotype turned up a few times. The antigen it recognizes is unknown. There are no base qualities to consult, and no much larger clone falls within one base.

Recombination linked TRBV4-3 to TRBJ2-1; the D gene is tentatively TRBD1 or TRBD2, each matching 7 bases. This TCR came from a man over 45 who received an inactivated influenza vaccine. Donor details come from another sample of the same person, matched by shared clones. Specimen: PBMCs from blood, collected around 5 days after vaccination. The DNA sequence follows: TGCGCCAGCAGCCCATCGCCAGCGGGACAGACTTACAATGAGCAGTTCTTC. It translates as CASSPSPAGQTYNEQFF.